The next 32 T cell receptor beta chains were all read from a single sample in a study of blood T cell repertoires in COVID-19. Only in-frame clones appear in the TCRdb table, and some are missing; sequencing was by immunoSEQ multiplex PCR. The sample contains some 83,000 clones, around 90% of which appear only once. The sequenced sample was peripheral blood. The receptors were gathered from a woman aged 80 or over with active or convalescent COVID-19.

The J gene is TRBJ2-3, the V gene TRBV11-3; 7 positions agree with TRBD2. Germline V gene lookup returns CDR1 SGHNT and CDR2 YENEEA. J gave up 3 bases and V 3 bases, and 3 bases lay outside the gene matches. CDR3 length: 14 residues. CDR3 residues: CASSFGGGTDTQYF. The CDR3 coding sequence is TGTGCCAGCAGCTTTGGCGGGGGTACAGATACGCAGTATTTT. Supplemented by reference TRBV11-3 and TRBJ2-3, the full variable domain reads EAGVVQSPRYKIIEKKQPVAFWCNPISGHNTLYWYLQNLGQGPELLIRYENEEAVDDSQLPKDRFSAERLKGVDSTLKIQPAELGDSAVYLCASSFGGGTDTQYFGPGTRLTVL.

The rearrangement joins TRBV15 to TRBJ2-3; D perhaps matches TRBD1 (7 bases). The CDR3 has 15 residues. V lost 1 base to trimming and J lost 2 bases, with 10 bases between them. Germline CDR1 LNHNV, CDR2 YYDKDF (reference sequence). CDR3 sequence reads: CATSRGGTATDTQYF. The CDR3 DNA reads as TGTGCCACCAGCAGAGGCGGGACAGCCACAGATACGCAGTATTTT.

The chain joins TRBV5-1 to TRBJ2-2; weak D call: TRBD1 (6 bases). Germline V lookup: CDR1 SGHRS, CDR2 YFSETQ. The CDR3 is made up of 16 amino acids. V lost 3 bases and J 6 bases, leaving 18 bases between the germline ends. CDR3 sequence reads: CASSSTGMSKAGELFF. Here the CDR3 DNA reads TGCGCCAGCAGCTCTACAGGGATGTCCAAGGCCGGGGAGCTGTTTTTT.

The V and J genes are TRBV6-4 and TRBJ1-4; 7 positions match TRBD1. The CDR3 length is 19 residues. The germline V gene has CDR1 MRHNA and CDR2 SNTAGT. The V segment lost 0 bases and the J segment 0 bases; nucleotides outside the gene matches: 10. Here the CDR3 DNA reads TGTGCCAGCAGTGACTCGGGTCCGGACAGGACAGCAACTAATGAAAAACTGTTTTTT. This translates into CASSDSGPDRTATNEKLFF.

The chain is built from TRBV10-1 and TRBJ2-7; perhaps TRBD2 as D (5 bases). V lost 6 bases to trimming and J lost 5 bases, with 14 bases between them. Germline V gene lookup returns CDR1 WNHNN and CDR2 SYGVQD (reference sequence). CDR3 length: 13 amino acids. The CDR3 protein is CASRRSLRDEQYF. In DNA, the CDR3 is TGCGCCAGCAGGCGTTCCCTGAGGGACGAGCAGTACTTC.

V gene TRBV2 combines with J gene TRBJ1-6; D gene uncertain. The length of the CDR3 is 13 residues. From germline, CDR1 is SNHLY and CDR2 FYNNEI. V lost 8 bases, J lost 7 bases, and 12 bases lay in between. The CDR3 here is CASDPGRNSPLHF. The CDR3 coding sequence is TGTGCCAGCGATCCCGGGAGAAATTCACCCCTCCACTTT.

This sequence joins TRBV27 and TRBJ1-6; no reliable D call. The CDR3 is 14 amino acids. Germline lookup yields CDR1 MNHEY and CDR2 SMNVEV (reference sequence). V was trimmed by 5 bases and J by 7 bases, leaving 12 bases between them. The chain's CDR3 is CASSKRAFNSPLHF. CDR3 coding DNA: TGTGCCAGCAGTAAGCGGGCGTTCAATTCACCCCTCCACTTT.

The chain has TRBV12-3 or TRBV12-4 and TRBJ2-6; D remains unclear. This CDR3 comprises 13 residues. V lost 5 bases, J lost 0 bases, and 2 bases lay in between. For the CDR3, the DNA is TGTGCCAGCAGTCACTCTGGGGCCAACGTCCTGACTTTC. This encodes CASSHSGANVLTF.

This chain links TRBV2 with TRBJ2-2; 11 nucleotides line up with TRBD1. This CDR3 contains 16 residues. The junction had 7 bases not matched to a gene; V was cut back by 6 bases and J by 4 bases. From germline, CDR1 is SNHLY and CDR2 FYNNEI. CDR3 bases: TGTGCCAGCAGAGCCACCGGGACAGGGGGCACCGGGGAGCTGTTTTTT. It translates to CASRATGTGGTGELFF.

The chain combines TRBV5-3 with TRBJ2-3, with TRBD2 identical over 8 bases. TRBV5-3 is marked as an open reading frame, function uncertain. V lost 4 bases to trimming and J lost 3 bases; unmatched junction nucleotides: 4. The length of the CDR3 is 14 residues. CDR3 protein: CARSGTSGTDTQYF. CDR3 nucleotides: TGTGCCAGAAGCGGGACTAGTGGGACAGATACGCAGTATTTT.

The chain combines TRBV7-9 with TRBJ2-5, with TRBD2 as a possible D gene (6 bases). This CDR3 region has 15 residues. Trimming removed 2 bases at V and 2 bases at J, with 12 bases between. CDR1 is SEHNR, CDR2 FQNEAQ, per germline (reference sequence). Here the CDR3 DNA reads TGTGCCAGCAGCTTAAATGCGGGACCTCAAGAGACCCAGTACTTC. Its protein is CASSLNAGPQETQYF.

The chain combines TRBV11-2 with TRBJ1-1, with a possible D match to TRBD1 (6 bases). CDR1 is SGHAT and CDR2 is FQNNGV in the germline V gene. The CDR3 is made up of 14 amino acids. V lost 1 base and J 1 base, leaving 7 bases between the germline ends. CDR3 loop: CASSLVGGNTEAFF. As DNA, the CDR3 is TGTGCCAGCAGCTTAGTAGGGGGGAACACTGAAGCTTTCTTT. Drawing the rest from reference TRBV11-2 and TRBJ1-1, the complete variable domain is EAGVAQSPRYKIIEKRQSVAFWCNPISGHATLYWYQQILGQGPKLLIQFQNNGVVDDSQLPKDRFSAERLKGVDSTLKIQPAKLEDSAVYLCASSLVGGNTEAFFGQGTRLTVV.

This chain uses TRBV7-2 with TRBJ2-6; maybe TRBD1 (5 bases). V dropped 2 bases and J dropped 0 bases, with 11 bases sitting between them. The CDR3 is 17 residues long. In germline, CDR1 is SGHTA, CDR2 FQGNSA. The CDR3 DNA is TGTGCCAGCAGCTTACGACAGACCCCCTCTGGGGCCAACGTCCTGACTTTC. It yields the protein CASSLRQTPSGANVLTF.

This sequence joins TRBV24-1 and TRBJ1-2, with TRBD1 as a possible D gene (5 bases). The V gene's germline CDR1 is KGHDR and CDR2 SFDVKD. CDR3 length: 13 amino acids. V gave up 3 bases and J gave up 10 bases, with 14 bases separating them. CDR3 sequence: CATSDRRDSYYTF. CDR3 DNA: TGTGCCACCAGTGATCGCCGGGACTCCTACTACACCTTC.

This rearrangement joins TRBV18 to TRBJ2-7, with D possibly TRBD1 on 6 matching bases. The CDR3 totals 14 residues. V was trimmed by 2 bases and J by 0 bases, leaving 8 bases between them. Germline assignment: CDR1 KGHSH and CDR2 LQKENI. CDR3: CASSPSTGSYEQYF. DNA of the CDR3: TGTGCCAGCTCACCATCGACAGGCTCCTACGAGCAGTACTTC.

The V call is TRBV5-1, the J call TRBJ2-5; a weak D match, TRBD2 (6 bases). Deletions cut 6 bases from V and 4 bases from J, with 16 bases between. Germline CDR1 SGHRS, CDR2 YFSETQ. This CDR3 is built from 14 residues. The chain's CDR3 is CASTPSSAPETQYF. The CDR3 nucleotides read TGCGCCAGCACCCCATCTAGCGCGCCAGAGACCCAGTACTTC.

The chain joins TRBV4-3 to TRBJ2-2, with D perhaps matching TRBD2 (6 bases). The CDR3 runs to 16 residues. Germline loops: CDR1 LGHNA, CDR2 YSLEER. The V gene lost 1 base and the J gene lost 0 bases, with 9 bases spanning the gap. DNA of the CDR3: TGCGCCAGCAGCCAAGGGCCGGGGGCGAACACCGGGGAGCTGTTTTTT. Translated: CASSQGPGANTGELFF.

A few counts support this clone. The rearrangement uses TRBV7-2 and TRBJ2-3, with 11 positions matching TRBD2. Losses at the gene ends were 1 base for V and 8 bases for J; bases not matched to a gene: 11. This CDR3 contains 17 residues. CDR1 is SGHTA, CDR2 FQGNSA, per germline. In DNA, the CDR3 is TGTGCCAGCAGCTTAGAGAGCACTAGCGGGAGTCTTAGTACGCAGTATTTT. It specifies CASSLESTSGSLSTQYF.

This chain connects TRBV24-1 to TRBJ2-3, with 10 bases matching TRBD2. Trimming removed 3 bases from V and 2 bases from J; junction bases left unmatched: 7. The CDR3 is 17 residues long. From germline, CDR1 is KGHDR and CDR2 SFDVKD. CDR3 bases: TGTGCCACCAGTGATGGGATAGCGGGAGGTCTCACAGATACGCAGTATTTT. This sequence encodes CATSDGIAGGLTDTQYF.

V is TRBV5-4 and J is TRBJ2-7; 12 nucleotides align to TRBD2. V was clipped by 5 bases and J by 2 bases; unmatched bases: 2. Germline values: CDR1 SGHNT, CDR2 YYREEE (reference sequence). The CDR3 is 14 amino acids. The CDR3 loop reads CASSTSGGTYEQYF. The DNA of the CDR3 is TGTGCCAGCAGTACTAGCGGGGGGACCTACGAGCAGTACTTC.

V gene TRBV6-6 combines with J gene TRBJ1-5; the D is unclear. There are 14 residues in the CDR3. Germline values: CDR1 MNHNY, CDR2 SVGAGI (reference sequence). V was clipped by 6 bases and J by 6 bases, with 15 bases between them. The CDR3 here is CASRPDLRGQPQHF. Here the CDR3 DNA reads TGTGCCAGCAGGCCGGACCTTCGGGGTCAGCCCCAGCATTTT.

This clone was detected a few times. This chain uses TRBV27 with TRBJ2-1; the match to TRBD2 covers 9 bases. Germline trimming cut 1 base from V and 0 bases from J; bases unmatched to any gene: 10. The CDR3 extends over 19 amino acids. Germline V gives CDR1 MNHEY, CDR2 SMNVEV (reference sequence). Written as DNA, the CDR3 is TGTGCCAGCAGTTTATGGGGCGGGAGGGCCGCCAACTCCTACAATGAGCAGTTCTTC. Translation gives CASSLWGGRAANSYNEQFF.

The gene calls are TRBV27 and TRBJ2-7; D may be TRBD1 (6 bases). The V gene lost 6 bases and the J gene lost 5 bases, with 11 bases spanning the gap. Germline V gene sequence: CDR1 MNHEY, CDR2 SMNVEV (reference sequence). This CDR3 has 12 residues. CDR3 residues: CASRRGMDEQYF. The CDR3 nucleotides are TGTGCCAGCAGGAGGGGGATGGACGAGCAGTACTTC.

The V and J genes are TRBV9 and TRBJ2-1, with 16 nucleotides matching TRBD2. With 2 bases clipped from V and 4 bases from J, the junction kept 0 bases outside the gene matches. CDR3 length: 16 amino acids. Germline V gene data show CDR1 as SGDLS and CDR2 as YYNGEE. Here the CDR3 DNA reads TGTGCCAGCAGCGTGGGACTAGCGGGGGGGTACAATGAGCAGTTCTTC. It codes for CASSVGLAGGYNEQFF.

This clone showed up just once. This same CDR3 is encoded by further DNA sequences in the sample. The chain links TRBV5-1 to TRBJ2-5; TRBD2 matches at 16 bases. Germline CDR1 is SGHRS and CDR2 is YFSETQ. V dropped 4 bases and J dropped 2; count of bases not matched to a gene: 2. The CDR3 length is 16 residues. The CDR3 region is CASSPGLAGGQETQYF. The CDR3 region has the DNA TGCGCCAGCAGCCCGGGACTAGCGGGAGGGCAAGAGACCCAGTACTTC.

The CDR3 DNA sequence: TGTGCCAGCAGCCCAAGGCTGGGCCAAAGCTCCTACAATGAGCAGTTCTTC. Protein: CASSPRLGQSSYNEQFF. The chain is built from TRBV27 and TRBJ2-1, with no clear D. The CDR3 runs 17 residues. V was pared by 6 bases and J by 0 bases, with 18 bases between. Germline V CDR1 and CDR2: MNHEY, SMNVEV (reference sequence).

The CDR3 sequence: CASSLGAGGITDTQYF. CDR3 coding DNA: TGTGCCAGCAGCTTAGGGGCGGGGGGGATCACAGATACGCAGTATTTT. J is TRBJ2-3 and V is TRBV7-2; the match to TRBD2 covers 9 bases. This CDR3 has 16 residues. V was pared by 1 base and J by 2 bases, with 4 bases of the junction left unmatched. CDR1 and CDR2 from the germline V gene are SGHTA and FQGNSA. The full variable domain, completed using reference TRBV7-2 and TRBJ2-3, is GAGVSQSPSNKVTEKGKDVELRCDPISGHTALYWYRQSLGQGLEFLIYFQGNSAPDKSGLPSDRFSAERTGGSVSTLTIQRTQQEDSAVYLCASSLGAGGITDTQYFGPGTRLTVL.

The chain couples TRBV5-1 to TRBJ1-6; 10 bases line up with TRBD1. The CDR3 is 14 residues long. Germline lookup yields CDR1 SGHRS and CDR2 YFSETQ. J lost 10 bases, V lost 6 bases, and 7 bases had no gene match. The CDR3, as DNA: TGCGCCAGCACCCCCGGGACAGGGGAGTCACCCCTCCACTTT. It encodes CASTPGTGESPLHF.

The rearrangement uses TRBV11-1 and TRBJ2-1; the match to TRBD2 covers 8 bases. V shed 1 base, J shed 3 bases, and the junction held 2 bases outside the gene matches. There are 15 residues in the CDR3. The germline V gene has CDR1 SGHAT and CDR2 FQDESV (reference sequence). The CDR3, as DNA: TGTGCCAGCAGCTTAGACGGGGGGGACTACAATGAGCAGTTCTTC. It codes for CASSLDGGDYNEQFF.

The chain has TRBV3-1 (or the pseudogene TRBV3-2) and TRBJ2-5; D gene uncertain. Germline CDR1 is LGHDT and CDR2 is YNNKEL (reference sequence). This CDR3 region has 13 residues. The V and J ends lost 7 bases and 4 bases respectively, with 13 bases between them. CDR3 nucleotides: TGTGCCAGCACCCTCTTGGGCCGAGAGACCCAGTACTTC. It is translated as CASTLLGRETQYF.

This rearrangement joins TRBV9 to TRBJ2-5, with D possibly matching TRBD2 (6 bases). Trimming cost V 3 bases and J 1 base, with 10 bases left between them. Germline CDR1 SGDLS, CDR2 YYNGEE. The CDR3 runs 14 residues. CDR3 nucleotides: TGTGCCAGCAGCGCTGGGACTTCCCAAGAGACCCAGTACTTC. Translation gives CASSAGTSQETQYF.

CDR3: CASSVPGTGGTQPQHF. Written as DNA, the CDR3 is TGTGCCAGCAGTGTACCCGGGACAGGGGGAACTCAGCCCCAGCATTTT. This sequence joins TRBV6-6 and TRBJ1-5, with TRBD1 matching over 11 bases. CDR1 is MNHNY and CDR2 is SVGAGI in the germline V gene (reference sequence). The CDR3 length is 16 residues. V gave up 5 bases and J gave up 6 bases; unmatched junction bases: 9.